The rows below give T cell receptor beta chains drawn from one sample of a study of T-cell reconstitution after alpha-beta-depleted transplantation in children. TCRdb re-derived calls from the PCR reads in MiXCR, one entry per CDR3 protein. Seen here are hundreds of thousands of distinct CDR3 sequences, 13% observed once, and the top ten hold about 2.2%. Material: PBMCs, mostly from graft donor cells, obtained 360 days after TCRalphabeta/CD19-depleted stem cell transplant. These receptor sequences come from a male patient aged 5 to 17 who had a stem cell transplant for acute myeloid leukemia, so the T cells may come from the graft donor. CDR3s include the opening cysteine and the closing phenylalanine or tryptophan. Fields, in order: V gene, J gene, clone size, D gene, CDR3 DNA, CDR3 protein. The D gene is left open where the match is weak. Expanded clones get a size class; other rows say once, few or many, or leave the size out.

>TRBV9|TRBJ1-1|many|TRBD1
TGTGCCAGCAGCCTCGGGGAGGGGGCGGGGACTGAAGCTTTCTTT
CASSLGEGAGTEAFF
>TRBV7-2|TRBJ2-7|.|.
TGTGCCAGCAGCTGGGGAACTAGGAATGTGTACTTC
CASSWGTRNVYF
>TRBV9|TRBJ2-1|many|TRBD2
TGTGCCAGCAGCGTACTAGCGGGAGACAATGAGCAGTTCTTC
CASSVLAGDNEQFF
>TRBV7-8|TRBJ2-5|.|TRBD1
TGTGCCAGCAGCCCAAGGACCCAAACAGGGGGAGAGACCCAGTACTTC
CASSPRTQTGGETQYF
>TRBV30|TRBJ2-2|.|TRBD1
TGTGCCTGGGCCGGGACAGCCTATACCGGGGAGCTGTTTTTT
CAWAGTAYTGELFF
>TRBV30|TRBJ2-5|many|TRBD2
TGTGCCGGGAACCTAGCGGGAGTTCGGTACCAAGAGACCCAGTACTTC
CAGNLAGVRYQETQYF
>TRBV9|TRBJ2-2|many|.
TGTGCCAGCAGCGCTGACGCGGCGGACAGCGGGGAGCTGTTTTTT
CASSADAADSGELFF
>TRBV4-2|TRBJ2-5|few|TRBD2
TGTGCCAGCAGCCAAGATCGGACTAGCGTCGCGGAGACCCAGTACTTC
CASSQDRTSVAETQYF
>TRBV20-1|TRBJ2-7|.|.
TGCAGTGCTAGAGGCGGGCGACAGGAGTTCCTACGCGAGCAGTACTTC
CSARGGRQEFLREQYF
>TRBV6-2/TRBV6-3|TRBJ2-1|many|.
TGTGCCAGCGGGAGAGGGGATAATGAGCAGTTCTTC
CASGRGDNEQFF
>TRBV24-1|TRBJ2-2|many|.
TGTGCCACCAGTGATTCCAGGTTAACCGGGGAGCTGTTTTTT
CATSDSRLTGELFF
>TRBV4-3|TRBJ2-7|few|.
TGCGCCAGCAGCCAAGCTTCGAGGCATATGGATGGGGCCTACGAGCAGTACTTC
CASSQASRHMDGAYEQYF
>TRBV5-1|TRBJ1-1|.|.
TGCGCCGCCGGGCCCTCCCCTGGTACTGAAGCTTTCTTT
CAAGPSPGTEAFF
>TRBV4-3|TRBJ2-2|few|.
TGCGCCAGCAGCCAAGATTTGGGAATCATAACCGGGGAGCTGTTTTTT
CASSQDLGIITGELFF
>TRBV9|TRBJ2-5|many|TRBD2
TGTGCCAGCAGCGTAGGAAGCGGGAGGAATGAGGAGACCCAGTACTTC
CASSVGSGRNEETQYF
>TRBV5-1|TRBJ2-1|many|TRBD2
TGCGCCAGCAGCGGTGGGACTAGCGCCTACAATGAGCAGTTCTTC
CASSGGTSAYNEQFF
>TRBV4-3|TRBJ2-5|few|TRBD2
TGCGCCAGCAGCCCCCAGACTAGCGGGAGTGAGACCCAGTACTTC
CASSPQTSGSETQYF
>TRBV7-9|TRBJ2-7|.|TRBD1
TGTGCCAGCAGCGGTACCGGGACAGGCGGCTACGAGCAGTACTTC
CASSGTGTGGYEQYF